Listed below are T cell receptor beta chains from one sample, sequenced in a study of T cell changes during pregnancy in multiple sclerosis. Only in-frame clones appear in the TCRdb table, and some are missing; sequencing was by immunoSEQ multiplex PCR. The sample lists fewer than 50,000 clones, around 93% seen once, with around 4.7% in the top ten. Sample: CD8+ T cells from peripheral blood mononuclear cells, taken in the first trimester of pregnancy. Every receptor here comes from a female donor with multiple sclerosis, enrolled in a pregnancy study. CDR3s include the opening cysteine and the closing phenylalanine or tryptophan. The D gene is left open where the match is weak. Expanded clones get a size class; other rows say once, few or many, or leave the size out.

TRBJ2-7	TRBV5-1	TRBD1	-	TGCGCCAGCAGCCCGGACCGGGACAGGGGCTTCGGCGAGCAGTACTTC	CASSPDRDRGFGEQYF
TRBJ1-1	TRBV19	-	-	TGTGCCAGTAGTATAGCCGGGGATGGCACTGAAGCTTTCTTT	CASSIAGDGTEAFF
TRBJ1-2	TRBV27	-	once	TGTGCCAGCAGTTTAGACCCAGGGCGCGATGGCTACACCTTC	CASSLDPGRDGYTF
TRBJ2-5	TRBV19	-	-	TGTGCCAGTAGTCCCCGGACAGAATTGAGGGAGACCCAGTACTTC	CASSPRTELRETQYF
TRBJ2-1	TRBV4-1	TRBD2	-	TGCGCCAGCAGCCAACGGGAGGGTGCATACAATGAGCAGTTCTTC	CASSQREGAYNEQFF
TRBJ1-1	TRBV6-5	-	-	TGTGCCAGCTTCCGTACGGCACAGGGTCAGGAGGCTTTCTTT	CASFRTAQGQEAFF
TRBJ1-1	TRBV29-1	-	-	TGCAGCGTCCTGGACAGCCCGTTGCGCGCTTTCTTT	CSVLDSPLRAFF
TRBJ1-2	TRBV4-1	TRBD1	-	TGCGCCAGCAGCGAAGACAGGGGTTATGGCTACACCTTC	CASSEDRGYGYTF
TRBJ1-4	TRBV23-1	TRBD1	-	TGCGCCAGCAGTCAATCGTGGGACAGGGCAACTAATGAAAAACTGTTTTTT	CASSQSWDRATNEKLFF
TRBJ2-1	TRBV6-6	-	once	TGTGCCAGCAGTTACCGGACAGAAAATGAGCAGTTCTTC	CASSYRTENEQFF
TRBJ2-7	TRBV11-2	-	-	TGTGCCAGCAGTCCTGGGGCGGCCTACGAGCAGTACTTC	CASSPGAAYEQYF
TRBJ1-1	TRBV9	-	-	TGTGCCAGCAGCCTTATAACGGGGACTGAAGCTTTCTTT	CASSLITGTEAFF
TRBJ2-3	TRBV28	-	-	TGTGCCAGCAGTTTATCTTGGGGAGGAGCGAGTCAAGATACGCAGTATTTT	CASSLSWGGASQDTQYF
TRBJ2-7	TRBV4-3	TRBD1	once	TGCGCCAGCAGCCAAGACCGACAGGGGGCCTACGAGCAGTACTTC	CASSQDRQGAYEQYF
TRBJ1-2	TRBV27	TRBD1	-	TGTGCCAGCAGCCATGACGGGACAGGGGCCAATGAGAACTATGGCTACACCTTC	CASSHDGTGANENYGYTF
TRBJ1-3	TRBV7-6	-	once	TGTGCCAGCAGCTTAGACCCGAGCTCTGGAAACACCATATATTTT	CASSLDPSSGNTIYF
TRBJ1-3	TRBV6-5	-	-	TGTGCCAGCGGGGGCCTTGGAAACACCATATATTTT	CASGGLGNTIYF
TRBJ2-1	TRBV7-2	-	-	TGTGCCAGCAGCTCTATGGGACTCTACTCCTACAATGAGCAGTTCTTC	CASSSMGLYSYNEQFF
TRBJ2-2	TRBV6-5	-	-	TGTGCCAGCAGTAATAGCGGCGCGAACACCGGGGAGCTGTTTTTT	CASSNSGANTGELFF
TRBJ2-3	TRBV10-2	TRBD1	-	TGCGCCAGCAGTGGTAGTAGGGGGCCCACAGATACGCAGTATTTT	CASSGSRGPTDTQYF
TRBJ1-2	TRBV29-1	-	-	TGCAGCGCTTTGAACTTCTATGGCTACACCTTC	CSALNFYGYTF
TRBJ2-1	TRBV5-1	TRBD2	-	TGCGCCAGCAGCTATACTAGCGGAGGGCTCTACAATGAGCAGTTCTTC	CASSYTSGGLYNEQFF
TRBJ2-7	TRBV4-1	-	-	TGCGCCAGCAGCCAAGAACCATTTAATGTACTCGAGCAGTACTTC	CASSQEPFNVLEQYF
TRBJ2-7	TRBV9	-	-	TGTGCCAGCAGCTATCGGTCCGGCTCCTACGAGCAGTACTTC	CASSYRSGSYEQYF
TRBJ2-7	TRBV18	-	-	TGTGCCAGCTCAGCCGACATATACGAGCAGTACTTC	CASSADIYEQYF
TRBJ1-1	TRBV5-6	-	-	TGTGCCAGCAGCTTTTTGTCAGGGAAGAACACTGAAGCTTTCTTT	CASSFLSGKNTEAFF
TRBJ1-5	TRBV19	-	once	TGTGCCAGTACCCCAGGGCGTCAGCCCCAGCATTTT	CASTPGRQPQHF
TRBJ2-7	TRBV10-1	-	once	TGCGCCAGCAGCGATCTTGCGGCGGGGGCCGAGCAGTACTTC	CASSDLAAGAEQYF
TRBJ2-3	TRBV9	-	-	TGTGCCAGCAGCGCTTCAGGGGAACACACAGATACGCAGTATTTT	CASSASGEHTDTQYF
TRBJ1-1	TRBV9	TRBD1	-	TGTGCCAGTAGTTCAGGGGGCAAAACTGAAGCTTTCTTT	CASSSGGKTEAFF
TRBJ1-2	TRBV30	-	few	TGTGCCTGGAGTACAGGCTATGGCTACACCTTC	CAWSTGYGYTF